Sequencing of this T cell receptor (beta chain) was carried out in a study of T cells after yellow fever vaccination. TCRdb recomputed calls from the 5' RACE reads with MiXCR, one row per CDR3 protein. This table holds roughly 300,000 distinct CDR3 sequences, around 6.8% found once. There are a few counts of this clonotype. An end of the junction differs from the germline gene, which may be a read error. CDR1 and CDR2 from the germline V gene are SSHAT and FNYEAQ (reference sequence). The CDR3 is 16 residues long. The genes are TRBV7-7 and TRBJ2-2; 9 bases are a match to TRBD2. This specimen consisted of PBMCs, obtained approximately 47 days after the first yellow fever vaccination. The clonotype originates from a man aged 18 to 30 who received the YFV17D yellow fever vaccine. The CDR3 coding sequence is TGTGCTAGCAGTTCCTTAGCGGGGGTCGACACCGGGGAGCTGTTTTTT. Amino acid sequence: CASSSLAGVDTGELFF.